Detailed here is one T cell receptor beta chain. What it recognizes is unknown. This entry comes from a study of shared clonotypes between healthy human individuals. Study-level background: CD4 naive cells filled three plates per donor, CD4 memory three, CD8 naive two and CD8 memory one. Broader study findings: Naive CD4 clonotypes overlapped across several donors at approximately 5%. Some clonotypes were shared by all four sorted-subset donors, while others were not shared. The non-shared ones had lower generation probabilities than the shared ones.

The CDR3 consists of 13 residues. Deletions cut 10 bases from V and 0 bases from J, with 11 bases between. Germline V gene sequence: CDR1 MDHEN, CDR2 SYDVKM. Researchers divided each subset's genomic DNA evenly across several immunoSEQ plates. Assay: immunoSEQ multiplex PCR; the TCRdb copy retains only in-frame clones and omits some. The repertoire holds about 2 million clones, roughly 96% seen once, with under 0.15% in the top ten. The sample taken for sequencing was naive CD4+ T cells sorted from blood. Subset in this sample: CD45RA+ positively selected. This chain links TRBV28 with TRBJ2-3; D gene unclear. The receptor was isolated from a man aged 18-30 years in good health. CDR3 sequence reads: CATGRASTDTQYF. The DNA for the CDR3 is TGTGCCACCGGAAGGGCTAGCACAGATACGCAGTATTTT.